The subject of this entry is one T cell receptor (beta chain). There are 14 residues in the CDR3. The V gene's germline CDR1 is SGHKS and CDR2 YYEKEE (reference sequence). V dropped 4 bases and J dropped 9; count of bases not matched to a gene: 6. These data belong to a study of blood T cell repertoires in COVID-19. Whole-study context: The United States, Italy and Spain supplied acute and convalescent COVID-19 samples. Sources were T cells, B-cell-depleted T cells, or PBMCs; the material itself was cDNA or gDNA.

Recruitment covered 20 to 25 US areas and drew participants whose ages spanned roughly 18 to 90 years. Repertoires were generated with immunoSEQ multiplex PCR, while TCRdb's copy carries only in-frame clones and drops some. The data show some 320,000 clones, 90% seen once. What was sequenced was PBMCs or T cells enriched from blood (not recorded which). The source is a woman aged 30 to 39 who had been exposed to COVID-19. The V gene is TRBV5-5, the J gene TRBJ2-2, with 10 bases aligning to TRBD1. The CDR3: CASSGTGEHRELFF. The CDR3 region has the DNA TGTGCCAGCAGCGGGACAGGGGAGCACCGGGAGCTGTTTTTT. The full variable domain, with the rest looked up from reference TRBV5-5 and TRBJ2-2, is DAGVTQSPTHLIKTRGQQVTLRCSPISGHKSVSWYQQVLGQGPQFIFQYYEKEERGRGNFPDRFSARQFPNYSSELNVNALLLGDSALYLCASSGTGEHRELFFGEGSRLTVL.